This T cell receptor beta chain was recorded in a study of T cells after yellow fever vaccination. General study points: Clonotypes appearing in both CD4 and CD8 compartments existed, and their share was small.

TCRdb ran MiXCR on the 5' RACE reads and lists one entry per CDR3 protein. The table records approximately 70,000 distinct CDR3 sequences, 5% to 8% of them present only once. CDR3 size: 17 residues. Trimming removed 2 bases from V and 3 bases from J; junction bases left unmatched: 11. Germline CDR1 reads MNHEY; CDR2 reads SVGEGT. Regarding this clonotype: Its target is not known. A read error is possible here, since a much larger clone lies one base away.

The material was CD8+ T cells sorted from PBMCs, obtained approximately 47 days after the first yellow fever vaccination. The source is a man younger than 30 who received the YFV17D yellow fever vaccine. This rearrangement joins TRBV6-2 or TRBV6-3 to TRBJ1-1; 8 nucleotides agree with TRBD1. CDR3 loop: CASSYDGQGNRDTEAFF. The CDR3 nucleotides are TGTGCCAGCAGTTACGACGGACAGGGAAATCGGGACACTGAAGCTTTCTTT.